This T cell receptor (beta chain) was documented in a study of cytomegalovirus exposure and HLA in healthy donors. Overall study results and limits: Highly shared variants forming one cluster were likely a sequencing artifact. Because they were indistinguishable, some V segments, including TRBV6-2 and TRBV6-3, were excluded.

Unmatched junction bases numbered 8, after V lost 3 bases and J lost 14 bases. This CDR3 region has 11 residues. Germline V CDR1 and CDR2: DFQATT, SNEGSKA (reference sequence). Note on this clone: Its antigen is not identified.

Both 60 Vbeta primers and 13 Jbeta primers went into the PCR. The method was immunoSEQ multiplex PCR; TCRdb's version includes in-frame clones alone and lacks a portion of them. The repertoire has about 170,000 clones, about 76% of them found once; the top ten carry 5.4%. The sequenced material came from PBMCs. The chain carries TRBV20-1 and TRBJ2-5; 8 bases line up with TRBD1. The source of this sequence is a woman under 30 in good health and CMV-seropositive. CDR3 region: CSASGGGQGYF. CDR3 nucleotides: TGCAGTGCTAGCGGGGGAGGACAGGGATACTTC.